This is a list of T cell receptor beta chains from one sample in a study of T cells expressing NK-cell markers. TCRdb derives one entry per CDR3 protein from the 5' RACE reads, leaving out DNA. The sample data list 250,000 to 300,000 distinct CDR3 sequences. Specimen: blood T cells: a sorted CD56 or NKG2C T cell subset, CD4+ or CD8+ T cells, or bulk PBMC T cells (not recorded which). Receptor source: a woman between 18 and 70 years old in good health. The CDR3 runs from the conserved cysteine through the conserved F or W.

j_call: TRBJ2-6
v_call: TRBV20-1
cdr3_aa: CSARETGSSGANVLTF

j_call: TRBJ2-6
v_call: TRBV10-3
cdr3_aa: CAISPTSGANVLTF

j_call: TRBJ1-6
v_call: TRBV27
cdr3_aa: CASSLSILNSPLHF

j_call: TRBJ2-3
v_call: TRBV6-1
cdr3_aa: CASTGQRDTDTQYF

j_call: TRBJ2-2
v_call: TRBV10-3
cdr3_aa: CAISEWGARAGELFF

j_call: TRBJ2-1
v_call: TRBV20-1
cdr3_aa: CSARTSGRDHNEQFF

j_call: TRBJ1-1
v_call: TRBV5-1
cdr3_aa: CASSLTGGRTEAFF

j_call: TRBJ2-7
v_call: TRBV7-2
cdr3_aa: CASSLPSGAYEQYF

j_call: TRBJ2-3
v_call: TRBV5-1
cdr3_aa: CASSLVLAASTDTQYF

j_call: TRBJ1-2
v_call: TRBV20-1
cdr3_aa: CSAATEGNYGYTF

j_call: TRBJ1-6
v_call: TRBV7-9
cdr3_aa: CASSPREAQGSPLHF

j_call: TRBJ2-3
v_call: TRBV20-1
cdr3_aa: CSASEYGSTNTQYF

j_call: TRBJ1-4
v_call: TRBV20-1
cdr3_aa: CSARDLTGVNEKLFF

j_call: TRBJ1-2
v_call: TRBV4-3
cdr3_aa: CASSPLGENYGYTF

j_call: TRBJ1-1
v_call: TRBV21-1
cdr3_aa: CASSKAPGMGNTEAFF

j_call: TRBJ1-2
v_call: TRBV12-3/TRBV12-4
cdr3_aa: CASSLQGYGYTF

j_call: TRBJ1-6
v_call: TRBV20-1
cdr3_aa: CTKRPSSYNSPLHF

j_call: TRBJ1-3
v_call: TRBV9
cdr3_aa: CASSADSHSGNTIYF

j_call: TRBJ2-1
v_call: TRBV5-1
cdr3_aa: CASSELVGEGNEQFF

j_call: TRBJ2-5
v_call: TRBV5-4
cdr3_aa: CASSLPSGGAETQYF

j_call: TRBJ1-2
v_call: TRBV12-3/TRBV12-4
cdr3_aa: CASRRQGKNYGYTF

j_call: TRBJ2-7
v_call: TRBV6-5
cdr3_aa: CASSYSPTGWDGEQYF

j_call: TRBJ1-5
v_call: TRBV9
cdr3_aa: CASSASPASNQPQHF

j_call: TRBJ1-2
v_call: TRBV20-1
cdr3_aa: CSARDQTRGVSGYTF

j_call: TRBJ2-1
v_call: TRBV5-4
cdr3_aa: CASSLAGTVYNEQFF

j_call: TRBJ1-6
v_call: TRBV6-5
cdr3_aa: CASSYSGARLGSPLHF

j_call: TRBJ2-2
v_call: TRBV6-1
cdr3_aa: CASLGTANTGELFF

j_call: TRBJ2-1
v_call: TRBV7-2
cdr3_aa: CASSLGPQGGNEQFF

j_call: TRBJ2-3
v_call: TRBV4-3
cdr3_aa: CASSQEVSGGRFQDTQYF

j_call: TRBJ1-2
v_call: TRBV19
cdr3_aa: CASSRITSRGRSYYGYTF

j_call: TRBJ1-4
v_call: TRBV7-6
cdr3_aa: CASSLASGAGEKLFF

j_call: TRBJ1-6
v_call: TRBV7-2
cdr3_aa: CASSPTRGSGNSPLHF

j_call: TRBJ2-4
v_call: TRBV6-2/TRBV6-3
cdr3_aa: CASDRGAKNIQYF

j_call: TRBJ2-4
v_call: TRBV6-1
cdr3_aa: CASSTRGQGNIQYF

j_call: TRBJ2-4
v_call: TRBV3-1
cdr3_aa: CASSPGTTRGIQYF

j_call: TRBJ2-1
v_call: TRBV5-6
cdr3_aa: CASSLGYGGGGNEQFF

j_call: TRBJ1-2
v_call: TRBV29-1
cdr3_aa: CSVTGTGGPGSYGYTF

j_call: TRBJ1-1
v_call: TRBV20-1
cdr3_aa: CSARQPFGAEAFF

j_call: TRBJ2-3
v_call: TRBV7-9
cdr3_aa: CASSLWQGGDTQYF

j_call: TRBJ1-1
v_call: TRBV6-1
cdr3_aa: CASSPLTGGEAFF

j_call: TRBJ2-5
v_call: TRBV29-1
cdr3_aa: CSGLRQGTETQYF

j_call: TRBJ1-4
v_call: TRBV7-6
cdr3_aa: CASSLSPGQWNEKLFF

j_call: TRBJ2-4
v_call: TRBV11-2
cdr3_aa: CASSLEAGQNKLAKNIQYF

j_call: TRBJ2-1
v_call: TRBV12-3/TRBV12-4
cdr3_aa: CASSKPWTGYNEQFF

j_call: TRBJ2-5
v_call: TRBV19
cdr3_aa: CASSIQRGQVVTQYF

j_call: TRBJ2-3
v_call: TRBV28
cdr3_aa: CASSFFDTQYF

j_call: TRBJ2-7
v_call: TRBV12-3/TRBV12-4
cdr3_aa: CASSRAGGPGRIEQYF

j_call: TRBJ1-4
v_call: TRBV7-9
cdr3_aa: CASSPLAATNEKLFF